Listed here are 15 T cell receptor beta chains from one sample, sequenced in a study of Graves' ophthalmopathy and Graves' hyperthyroidism. Amplification of TCR beta CDR3 regions used RNA transcripts. RT-PCR in the first round used HTBI primers; a second-round multiplex PCR followed. Via MiXCR, TCRdb re-called the multiplex PCR reads, giving one row per CDR3 protein. The sample contains about 480,000 distinct CDR3 sequences, approximately 15% of which appear only once. Material: blood. The source of these receptors is a woman aged 25 to 39 with Graves' ophthalmopathy.

This clonotype appeared many times. The chain recombines TRBV28 with TRBJ1-1; D is ambiguous. Germline V gene lookup returns CDR1 MDHEN and CDR2 SYDVKM. The CDR3 totals 16 residues. V lost 7 bases and J 1 base, leaving 19 bases between the germline ends. The chain's CDR3 is CASTPRAGRENTEAFF. The CDR3 DNA reads as TGTGCCAGCACACCCCGGGCAGGAAGGGAGAACACTGAAGCTTTCTTT.

This clonotype has a count of ten or more. The chain carries TRBV10-3 and TRBJ2-2, with D tentatively TRBD2 (6 bases). The germline CDR1 and CDR2 sequences are ENHRY and SYGVKD. V was pared by 6 bases and J by 2 bases, with 13 bases between. The CDR3 spans 15 residues. CDR3 bases: TGTGCCATCAGGACCGGGACTTTAAACACCGGGGAGCTGTTTTTT. Amino acid sequence: CAIRTGTLNTGELFF.

This clonotype was seen ten or more times. This chain uses TRBV6-1 with TRBJ2-2; either TRBD1 or TRBD2 may fit D (5 bases each). V lost 2 bases, J lost 7 bases, and 11 bases lay in between. This CDR3 comprises 14 residues. Per germline, CDR1 MNHNS and CDR2 SASEGT. This chain's CDR3 is CASSEIRGSGELFF. CDR3 bases: TGTGCCAGCAGTGAAATTCGGGGCAGCGGGGAGCTGTTTTTT.

This clonotype was detected many times. This rearrangement joins TRBV6-2 or TRBV6-3 to TRBJ1-5; D is unclear. V gave up 5 bases and J gave up 0 bases, with 11 bases separating them. CDR3 length equals 15 residues. Germline V gives CDR1 MNHEY, CDR2 SVGEGT. As DNA, the CDR3 is TGTGCCAGCAGTCCCCTAGGACGTAGCAATCAGCCCCAGCATTTT. It encodes CASSPLGRSNQPQHF.

This clonotype was counted at least ten times. The chain combines TRBV12-5 with TRBJ1-1; D not certain. V lost 6 bases and J lost 0, with 14 bases in between. CDR3 length equals 15 residues. CDR1 and CDR2 from the germline V gene are LGHNT and FRNRAP. Here the CDR3 reads CASGPRASMNTEAFF. CDR3 nucleotide sequence: TGTGCTAGTGGCCCGCGGGCCAGCATGAACACTGAAGCTTTCTTT.

Ten or more counts support this clonotype. This chain uses TRBV19 with TRBJ2-7; D perhaps matches TRBD2 (6 bases). The length of the CDR3 is 12 residues. Germline V gene sequence: CDR1 LNHDA, CDR2 SQIVND (reference sequence). The V and J ends lost 3 bases and 6 bases respectively, with 9 bases between them. CDR3 in DNA: TGTGCCAGTAGTATGGGAGGACCCGAGCAGTACTTC. This encodes CASSMGGPEQYF.

As for this clonotype: An end of the junction differs from the germline gene, which may be a read error. The chain links TRBV12-3 or TRBV12-4 to TRBJ2-7; D may correspond to TRBD1 or TRBD2 (5 bases each). The CDR3 sequence is 16 residues long. The CDR3 reads CASSTPVGVSSYDQYF. Written as DNA, the CDR3 is TGTGCCAGCAGTACACCCGTGGGGGTCTCGAGCTACGATCAGTACTTC.

This clonotype was observed at least ten times. The V and J genes are TRBV5-1 and TRBJ1-1; D gene ambiguous. This CDR3 region has 11 residues. Looked up from germline, CDR1 is SGHRS and CDR2 is YFSETQ. With 0 bases removed from V and 9 bases from J, the gap between germline ends came to 6 bases. Here the CDR3 reads CASSLGGKAFF. The DNA of the CDR3 is TGCGCCAGCAGCTTGGGGGGAAAAGCTTTCTTT.

Many counts were recorded for this clonotype. V usage is TRBV6-1 and J usage is TRBJ1-1; unclear D gene. This CDR3 spans 12 amino acids. V was trimmed by 1 base and J by 0 bases, leaving 0 bases between them. Germline CDR1 reads MNHNS; CDR2 reads SASEGT. The CDR3 nucleotides read TGTGCCAGCAGTGAAGTGAACACTGAAGCTTTCTTT. Its protein product is CASSEVNTEAFF.

There are many counts of this clonotype. This chain uses TRBV24-1 with TRBJ1-3; D is perhaps TRBD1 (5 bases). This CDR3 spans 16 amino acids. Trimming pared 4 bases from V and 0 bases from J, leaving 12 bases between. CDR1 is KGHDR, CDR2 SFDVKD, per germline. The CDR3 DNA follows: TGTGCCACCAGTGAAAGACAGATGATCTCTGGAAACACCATATATTTT. This encodes CATSERQMISGNTIYF.

This clonotype appeared many times. The CDR3 nucleotides are TGTGCCAGCAGCTTAGACGGGAGCAACTCCTACGAGCAGTACTTC. Translation gives CASSLDGSNSYEQYF. This rearrangement joins TRBV13 to TRBJ2-7; a possible D gene is TRBD2 (6 bases). CDR1 and CDR2 from the germline V gene are PRHDT and FYEKMQ (reference sequence). V lost 1 base and J 0 bases, leaving 10 bases between the germline ends. The CDR3 covers 15 residues.

At least ten counts were recorded for this clonotype. This chain links TRBV6-1 with TRBJ1-6; D is ambiguous. Germline assignment: CDR1 MNHNS and CDR2 SASEGT. CDR3 size: 14 residues. The V and J ends lost 4 bases and 4 bases respectively, with 8 bases between them. This chain's CDR3 is CASSGSGYNSPLHF. The CDR3 DNA reads as TGTGCCAGCAGTGGCAGCGGTTATAATTCACCCCTCCACTTT.

This clonotype appeared a few times. V usage is TRBV28 and J usage is TRBJ1-5; 9 nucleotides match TRBD1. The J segment lost 3 bases and the V segment lost 2 bases, leaving 5 bases of the junction unmatched. The CDR3 contains 16 residues. The germline CDR1 and CDR2 sequences are MDHEN and SYDVKM. The CDR3, as DNA: TGTGCCAGCAGTTTACAACAGGGGGCCCTCAATCAGCCCCAGCATTTT. This gives the protein CASSLQQGALNQPQHF.

This clonotype was recorded many times. The CDR3 sequence is CSARETQYF. DNA of the CDR3: TGCAGTGCCCGGGAGACCCAGTACTTC. V gene TRBV20-1 combines with J gene TRBJ2-5; D is unresolved. CDR3 length: 9 residues. The V and J ends lost 6 bases and 5 bases respectively, with 4 bases between them. The germline gives CDR1 DFQATT, CDR2 SNEGSKA (reference sequence).

This chain links TRBV5-1 with TRBJ2-7; D is uncertain. Germline assignment: CDR1 SGHRS and CDR2 YFSETQ. V was trimmed by 1 base and J by 6 bases, leaving 14 bases between them. The CDR3 contains 14 residues. The CDR3 nucleotides are TGCGCCAGCAGCTTGTCTGTCCCATGGGGCGAGCAGTACTTC. Its protein is CASSLSVPWGEQYF.